The entry that follows covers one T cell receptor beta chain sequence. Vbeta (60) and Jbeta (13) primers were used in the PCR. Assay used: immunoSEQ multiplex PCR; TCRdb lists only in-frame clones, some missing. Seen here are 150,000 or so clones, 70% to 80% observed once, and the top ten hold 2% to 2.5%. This sample was taken from a study of cytomegalovirus exposure and HLA in healthy donors. Germline V gene lookup returns CDR1 KGHSH and CDR2 LQKENI. The CDR3 is 15 amino acids. V dropped 3 bases and J dropped 1 base, with 12 bases sitting between them. Every donor was a healthy person donating bone marrow.

The receptor comes from a woman between 55 and 75 years old in good health and CMV-seropositive. The chain joins TRBV18 to TRBJ1-1, with D perhaps TRBD1 (6 bases). Sample: PBMCs. CDR3 in amino acids: CASSPEAGANTEAFF. The CDR3 nucleotides are TGTGCCAGCTCACCCGAGGCGGGGGCGAACACTGAAGCTTTCTTT.